The clone carrying this T cell receptor (beta chain) was detected ten times or more. This entry comes from a study of regulatory T cells in long-lasting Graves disease. The TCR beta library used iRepertoire HTBI primers with Arm-PCR amplification of CDR3. Methods used by the authors: Analysis of the samples identified roughly 62 TRBV and 12 to 15 TRBJ segments. TCRdb passed the multiplex PCR reads through MiXCR, listing each CDR3 protein once. The V and J calls were not made by the authors but by TCRdb's processing. The profile shows hundreds of thousands of distinct CDR3 sequences, about 16% of them singletons. The CDR3 is 13 residues long. The germline V and J ends were trimmed by 3 bases and 2 bases, with 9 bases remaining between them. CDR1 is DFQATT, CDR2 SNEGSKA, per germline (reference sequence). The time point denotes: newly diagnosed GD, antithyroid drugs for less than 3 months. Preparation of the TCR library used RNA extracted from PBMCs.

A further study also used this sample, focusing on T cells in Graves' hyperthyroidism and ophthalmopathy. That source adds: Hyperthyroidism of Graves' type that showed no ophthalmopathy progression within 18 months was stable. The model made its ophthalmopathy prediction, and onset followed a median around six months later.

This sequence joins TRBV20-1 and TRBJ2-3; perhaps TRBD1 as D (5 bases). This sequence was found in a woman aged 35 to 59 with Graves disease. The starting material was peripheral blood mononuclear cells (PBMCs), obtained at new diagnosis, from a patient treated with antithyroid drugs. The CDR3 DNA sequence: TGCAGTGCTAGGGACACTTTCACAGATACGCAGTATTTT. Its protein is CSARDTFTDTQYF.